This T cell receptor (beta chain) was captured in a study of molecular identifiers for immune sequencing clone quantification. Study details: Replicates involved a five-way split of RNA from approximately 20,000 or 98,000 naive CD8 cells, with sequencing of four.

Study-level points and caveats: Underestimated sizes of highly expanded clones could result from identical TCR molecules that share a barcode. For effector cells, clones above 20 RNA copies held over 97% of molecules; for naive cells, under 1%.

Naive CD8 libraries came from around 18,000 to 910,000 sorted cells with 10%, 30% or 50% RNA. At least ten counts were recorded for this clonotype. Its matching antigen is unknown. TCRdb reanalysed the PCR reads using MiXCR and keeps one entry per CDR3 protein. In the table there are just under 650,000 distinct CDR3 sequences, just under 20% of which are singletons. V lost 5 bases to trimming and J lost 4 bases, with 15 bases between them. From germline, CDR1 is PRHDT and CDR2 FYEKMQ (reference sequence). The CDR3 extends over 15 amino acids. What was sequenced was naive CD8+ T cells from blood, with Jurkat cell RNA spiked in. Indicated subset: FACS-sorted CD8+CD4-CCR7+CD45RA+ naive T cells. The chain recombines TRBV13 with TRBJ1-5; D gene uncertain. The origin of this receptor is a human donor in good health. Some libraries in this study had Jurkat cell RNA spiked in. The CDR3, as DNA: TGTGCCAGCAGCCTCAGGACGGGTACAAATCAGCCCCAGCATTTT. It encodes CASSLRTGTNQPQHF.